This section outlines one T cell receptor beta chain sequence together with its context. Germline CDR1 SEHNR, CDR2 FQNEAQ (reference sequence). The J segment lost 0 bases and the V segment lost 3 bases, leaving 10 bases of the junction unmatched. The CDR3 extends over 19 amino acids. The protocol was immunoSEQ multiplex PCR, while the TCRdb copy is restricted to in-frame clones and leaves out a portion. The sample includes around 170,000 clones, approximately 90% of them seen just once. This sample is part of a study of control samples from healthy donors and cancer patients. Sequencing was done on a sample of blood. The sequence came from a woman aged 25 to 39 in good health. This chain joins TRBV7-9 and TRBJ2-4; 11 nucleotides match TRBD1. CDR3 in amino acids: CASSFPGTGGPLAKNIQYF. CDR3 DNA sequence: TGTGCCAGCAGCTTTCCCGGGACAGGGGGGCCCTTAGCCAAAAACATTCAGTACTTC.